This entry lists 11 T cell receptor beta chains sequenced from one sample in a study of T-cell reconstitution after alpha-beta-depleted transplantation in children (dated by TCRdb to the mid-2010s). The library was made by PCR. The sequencer was an Illumina HiSeq 2500. Molecular barcoding was employed in the preparation of TCR libraries, with unique molecular identifiers being used to normalize TCRbeta repertoire quantification. Using fastp at Q25 and MiXCR, TCRdb reprocessed the public reads and kept productive beta chains. Duplicate CDR3 protein sequences are folded into a single record with the most common DNA and genes. This sample lists more than 150,000 distinct CDR3 sequences; roughly 15% were detected once. The ten largest clones take up about 13% of the sample. The sequences come from PBMCs from the stem cell graft donor, collected from the stem cell graft. The receptor set was obtained from a human donor who donated a stem cell graft to a child with acute lymphoblastic leukemia.

This clonotype was detected ten times or more. The chain carries TRBV5-1 and TRBJ2-1; TRBD2 matches 13 bases. Germline CDR1 reads SGHRS; CDR2 reads YFSETQ. There are 15 residues in the CDR3. V dropped 4 bases and J dropped 8; count of bases not matched to a gene: 6. Written as DNA, the CDR3 is TGCGCCAGCAGCGAAGGGACTAGCGGGAAATATGAGCAGTTCTTC. Its translation is CASSEGTSGKYEQFF. The full variable domain, in which reference TRBV5-1 and TRBJ2-1 provide the parts outside the CDR3, is KAGVTQTPRYLIKTRGQQVTLSCSPISGHRSVSWYQQTPGQGLQFLFEYFSETQRNKGNFPGRFSGRQFSNSRSEMNVSTLELGDSALYLCASSEGTSGKYEQFFGPGTRLTVL.

This clonotype was recorded many times. V and J are TRBV12-3 or TRBV12-4 and TRBJ2-7, with D possibly matching TRBD2 (8 bases). The CDR3 runs to 15 residues. V lost 10 bases and J lost 1, with 20 bases in between. The CDR3 loop is CATTRAGGQSYEQYF. The CDR3 nucleotides read TGTGCCACCACCCGCGCGGGGGGACAGTCCTACGAGCAGTACTTC.

The genes are TRBV12-3 or TRBV12-4 and TRBJ2-7; TRBD2 aligns across 8 bases. The ends lost 5 bases at V and 7 bases at J; junction bases unmatched: 16. This CDR3 region has 16 residues. CDR3 coding DNA: TGTGCCAGCAGTGGTCAGTACCACGGGACTAGTTATGAGCAGTACTTC. Translation gives CASSGQYHGTSYEQYF.

The J gene is TRBJ1-1, the V gene TRBV7-9; D not resolved. The CDR3 has 16 amino acids. Trimming shortened V by 6 bases and J by 11 bases, and 28 bases separated the two germline ends. In germline, CDR1 is SEHNR, CDR2 FQNEAQ (reference sequence). This chain's CDR3 is CASRHKGFTTNYSAFF. DNA for the CDR3: TGTGCCAGCAGACATAAAGGGTTCACAACAAACTACTCGGCTTTCTTT.

This clonotype was seen a handful of times. The genes are TRBV7-9 and TRBJ2-3; 10 nucleotides line up with TRBD2. The trim removed 5 bases at V and 4 bases at J, leaving 9 bases unmatched. The CDR3 loop spans 16 amino acids. Germline CDR1 SEHNR, CDR2 FQNEAQ (reference sequence). As DNA, the CDR3 is TGTGCCAGCAGCGCCCGAGCGGGAGGGCTGCCAGATACGCAGTATTTT. Translating it yields CASSARAGGLPDTQYF.

The V and J genes are TRBV5-1 and TRBJ2-1; D call uncertain. With 2 bases removed from V and 6 bases from J, the gap between germline ends came to 12 bases. Germline V gene sequence: CDR1 SGHRS, CDR2 YFSETQ. CDR3 size: 14 residues. The CDR3 DNA sequence: TGCGCCAGCAGCTTTCGGGCTGGGGTCAATGAGCAGTTCTTC. This translates into CASSFRAGVNEQFF.

This clonotype has at least ten counts. The genes are TRBV20-1 and TRBJ1-1; D is perhaps TRBD1 (6 bases). Germline V lookup: CDR1 DFQATT, CDR2 SNEGSKA (reference sequence). Trimming removed 3 bases at V and 4 bases at J, with 12 bases between. This CDR3 is 13 amino acids long. The CDR3 bases are TGCAGTGCTAGGATAGGAGGGGGCACTGAAGCTTTCTTT. As protein: CSARIGGGTEAFF.

This clonotype was found a few times. The J gene is TRBJ2-3, the V gene TRBV6-1; 16 nucleotides line up with TRBD2. The CDR3 consists of 18 residues. Germline-derived CDR1 and CDR2 are MNHNS and SASEGT. The J segment lost 2 bases and the V segment lost 3 bases, leaving 5 bases of the junction unmatched. The CDR3 bases are TGTGCCAGCAGTGAGGGACTAGCGGGAGGGTGGGTCACAGATACGCAGTATTTT. Its protein product is CASSEGLAGGWVTDTQYF.

This clonotype was observed many times. The chain has TRBV7-9 and TRBJ2-2; a weak D match, TRBD1 (5 bases). The CDR3 length is 15 residues. The V end was cut by 2 bases, the J end by 3 bases, with 10 bases between. Germline CDR1 is SEHNR and CDR2 is FQNEAQ (reference sequence). CDR3 in DNA: TGTGCCAGCAGCTTACCCAGGGTGGACACCGGGGAGCTGTTTTTT. This codes for CASSLPRVDTGELFF.

This clonotype occurred many times. V gene TRBV27 combines with J gene TRBJ1-2; tentative D call: TRBD1 (6 bases). This CDR3 comprises 14 residues. Trimming stripped 8 bases from V and 4 bases from J, with 17 bases between. Germline V gene data show CDR1 as MNHEY and CDR2 as SMNVEV (reference sequence). The CDR3 coding sequence is TGTGCCAGCGGTGGACTGGGACACAGCTATGGCTACACCTTC. This codes for CASGGLGHSYGYTF.

This clonotype was found many times. The V call is TRBV5-1, the J call TRBJ2-2; 10 nucleotides match TRBD2. The junction had 0 bases not matched to a gene; V was cut back by 2 bases and J by 5 bases. Per germline, CDR1 SGHRS and CDR2 YFSETQ. There are 14 residues in the CDR3. This CDR3 is CASSLAGGTGELFF. The CDR3 bases are TGCGCCAGCAGCTTAGCGGGAGGGACCGGGGAGCTGTTTTTT. Full variable domain (missing parts from reference TRBV5-1 and TRBJ2-2): KAGVTQTPRYLIKTRGQQVTLSCSPISGHRSVSWYQQTPGQGLQFLFEYFSETQRNKGNFPGRFSGRQFSNSRSEMNVSTLELGDSALYLCASSLAGGTGELFFGEGSRLTVL.